This note documents a single T cell receptor (beta chain) sequence. Its specificity is not known. This CDR3 is built from 15 residues. The germline CDR1 and CDR2 sequences are SEHNR and FQNEAQ (reference sequence). Deletions cut 5 bases from V and 4 bases from J, with 17 bases between. Division of CD4+ cells produced a CD45RA+ naive subset and a CD45RA-negative memory subset. The assay ran at deep level. This table comes from immunoSEQ multiplex PCR, and its TCRdb copy is limited to in-frame clones, with some not included. The data hold fewer than 1.8 million clones, with 97% to 99% observed a single time. This specimen comes from a study of shared clonotypes between healthy human individuals. Whole-study results and caveats: Rarefaction revealed incomplete sorted-subset sequencing despite large depth.

This chain joins TRBV7-9 and TRBJ1-1; tentatively, D is TRBD1 (6 bases). The sequencing input was naive CD4+ T cells sorted from blood. Subset given: CD45RA+ positively selected. The TCR originated in a man aged 30 to 39 in good health. The CDR3 loop is CASSPPGVSSTEAFF. Here the CDR3 DNA reads TGTGCCAGCAGCCCCCCAGGGGTTTCGAGCACTGAAGCTTTCTTT.